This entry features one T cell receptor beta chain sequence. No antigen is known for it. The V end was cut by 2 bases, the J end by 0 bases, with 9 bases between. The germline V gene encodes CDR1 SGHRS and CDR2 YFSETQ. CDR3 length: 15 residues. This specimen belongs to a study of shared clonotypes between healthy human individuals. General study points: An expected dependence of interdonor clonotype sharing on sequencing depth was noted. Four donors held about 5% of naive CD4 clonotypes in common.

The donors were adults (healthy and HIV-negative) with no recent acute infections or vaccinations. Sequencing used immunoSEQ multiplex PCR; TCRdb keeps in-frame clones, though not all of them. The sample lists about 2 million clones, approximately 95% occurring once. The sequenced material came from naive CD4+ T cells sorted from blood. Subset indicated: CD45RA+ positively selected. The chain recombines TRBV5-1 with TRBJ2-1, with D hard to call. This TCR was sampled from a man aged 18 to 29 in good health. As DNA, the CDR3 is TGCGCCAGCAGCTTCACTACATTCTCCTACAATGAGCAGTTCTTC. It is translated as CASSFTTFSYNEQFF.